The next 7 T cell receptor beta chains were all read from a single sample in a study of blood T cell repertoires in COVID-19. Sequencing was performed with immunoSEQ multiplex PCR; in TCRdb, only in-frame clones are kept and a portion is missing. Altogether about 160,000 clones are present, approximately 85% being singletons, with the ten largest covering approximately 1%. The sequenced sample was peripheral blood. The receptors shown here come from a man aged 35 to 55 with acute or convalescent COVID-19.

In this sample, this clone turned up once. This chain connects TRBV5-5 to TRBJ1-4, with a weak D call TRBD1 (6 bases). CDR3 length: 15 residues. V was trimmed by 2 bases and J by 10 bases, leaving 18 bases between them. Germline V gene data show CDR1 as SGHKS and CDR2 as YYEKEE (reference sequence). The chain's CDR3 is CASSLPPTGQAKLFF. The CDR3 DNA reads TGTGCCAGCAGCTTACCCCCCACAGGGCAGGCAAAACTGTTTTTT.

J is TRBJ1-1 and V is TRBV7-9, with D perhaps matching TRBD1 (6 bases). The CDR3 has 14 residues. Germline CDR1 reads SEHNR; CDR2 reads FQNEAQ (reference sequence). V was cut by 5 bases and J by 3 bases, with 13 bases left in between. Here the CDR3 DNA reads TGTGCCAGCAGCCGAGAGGGGGATGACACTGAAGCTTTCTTT. Translated: CASSREGDDTEAFF.

This chain links TRBV19 with TRBJ2-6; TRBD1 matches 7 bases. This CDR3 is built from 15 residues. V lost 5 bases to trimming and J lost 0 bases; unmatched junction nucleotides: 1. Germline V gene sequence: CDR1 LNHDA, CDR2 SQIVND (reference sequence). In DNA, the CDR3 is TGTGCCAGTAGTGCAGGGGGCTCTGGGGCCAACGTCCTGACTTTC. It yields the protein CASSAGGSGANVLTF.

V and J are TRBV6-5 and TRBJ2-3; the D is unclear. Trimming took off 7 bases at V and 5 bases at J, with 7 bases between the two ends. The germline gives CDR1 MNHEY, CDR2 SVGAGI. This CDR3 is 11 amino acids long. The CDR3 DNA reads as TGTGCCAGCACCTCGGTAGATACGCAGTATTTT. Its protein is CASTSVDTQYF.

The sample holds a few counts of this clone. The V gene is TRBV3-1 (or the pseudogene TRBV3-2), the J gene TRBJ1-2; 10 positions agree with TRBD1. Trimming took 6 bases from V and 7 from J; bases not matched to a gene: 5. Germline lookup yields CDR1 LGHDT and CDR2 YNNKEL (reference sequence). The CDR3 has 13 amino acids. The CDR3 nucleotides read TGTGCCAGCAGTCTAGGGACAGGGGCTGGCTACACCTTC. Residues: CASSLGTGAGYTF.

This chain joins TRBV5-4 and TRBJ2-3; 8 nucleotides line up with TRBD2. The CDR3 has 14 amino acids. The germline V gene has CDR1 SGHNT and CDR2 YYREEE (reference sequence). The V gene end was trimmed by 2 bases and the J gene end by 3 bases; junction bases not matched to a gene: 2. Here the CDR3 DNA reads TGTGCCAGCAGCTTCCCGGGGGGGACAGATACGCAGTATTTT. Translating it yields CASSFPGGTDTQYF.

The chain combines TRBV10-3 with TRBJ2-5; tentatively, D is TRBD2 (5 bases). The germline CDR1 and CDR2 sequences are ENHRY and SYGVKD. Trimming cost V 2 bases and J 3 bases, with 13 bases left between them. This CDR3 has 15 amino acids. The CDR3 loop reads CAISEGGNREETQYF. The CDR3, as DNA: TGTGCCATCAGTGAGGGAGGCAACCGAGAAGAGACCCAGTACTTC.